These 22 T cell receptor beta chains came from one sample sequenced in a study of blood T cell repertoires in COVID-19. Generated by immunoSEQ multiplex PCR, the TCRdb table keeps only in-frame clones and is missing some. The repertoire includes approximately 300,000 clones, more than 90% of them detected once, and roughly 2.6% sits in the top ten. The source material was PBMCs or T cells enriched from blood (not recorded which). These receptors all stem from a man aged 60 to 69 who had recovered from COVID-19.

This chain uses TRBV7-9 with TRBJ2-5, with D hard to call. Trimming stripped 3 bases from V and 0 bases from J, with 11 bases between. The CDR3 is 15 amino acids. Germline V gene data show CDR1 as SEHNR and CDR2 as FQNEAQ (reference sequence). The CDR3 here is CASSLVDWYQETQYF. The CDR3 nucleotides read TGTGCCAGCAGCTTGGTCGACTGGTACCAAGAGACCCAGTACTTC.

This rearrangement joins TRBV5-1 to TRBJ2-5; a possible D gene is TRBD1 (5 bases). CDR1 and CDR2 (germline): SGHRS, YFSETQ. The CDR3 length is 16 residues. V shed 2 bases and J shed 2 bases, with 16 bases lying between them. The CDR3 is CASSFWGADKQETQYF. In DNA form, the CDR3 reads TGCGCCAGCAGCTTCTGGGGCGCTGATAAACAAGAGACCCAGTACTTC.

Written as DNA, the CDR3 is TGTGCCAGCAGCTTATTAGGCCGCGGGAGGGGAGAGACCCAGTACTTC. This sequence encodes CASSLLGRGRGETQYF. The chain joins TRBV7-9 to TRBJ2-5, with 9 bases matching TRBD2. Germline V CDR1 and CDR2: SEHNR, FQNEAQ (reference sequence). The J segment lost 4 bases and the V segment lost 2 bases, leaving 8 bases of the junction unmatched. The CDR3 extends over 16 amino acids.

J is TRBJ1-5 and V is TRBV5-6, with 9 bases identical to TRBD1. The CDR3 loop spans 16 amino acids. CDR1 is SGHDT, CDR2 YYEEEE, per germline. V was clipped by 0 bases and J by 5 bases; unmatched bases: 6. CDR3 nucleotide sequence: TGTGCCAGCAGCTTGGAGGGACAGGGCCGGCATCAGCCCCAGCATTTT. It translates to CASSLEGQGRHQPQHF.

In this sample, this clone turned up once. The chain links TRBV4-2 to TRBJ2-2, with TRBD2 matching 10 bases. Germline loops: CDR1 LGHNA, CDR2 YNFKEQ. The CDR3 contains 21 residues. J lost 2 bases, V lost 0 bases, and 15 bases had no gene match. The CDR3 is CASSQDLRLAGEPYNTGELFF. The CDR3 bases are TGTGCCAGCAGCCAAGATCTCCGGCTAGCGGGAGAACCCTATAACACCGGGGAGCTGTTTTTT.

This chain joins TRBV9 and TRBJ2-3, with 7 positions matching TRBD1. Losses at the gene ends were 2 bases for V and 12 bases for J; bases not matched to a gene: 9. Per germline, CDR1 SGDLS and CDR2 YYNGEE. The CDR3 covers 13 residues. CDR3: CASSVQGVPPQYF. The CDR3 DNA reads TGTGCCAGCAGCGTCCAGGGGGTCCCGCCCCAGTATTTT.

Here the CDR3 DNA reads TGTGCCAGCAGGAGGCAAACTCAAGAGACCCAGTACTTC. Translated, it gives CASRRQTQETQYF. This chain links TRBV5-5 with TRBJ2-5, with D hard to call. The germline V and J ends were trimmed by 5 bases and 2 bases, with 10 bases remaining between them. Germline assignment: CDR1 SGHKS and CDR2 YYEKEE (reference sequence). This CDR3 comprises 13 residues.

The chain recombines TRBV27 with TRBJ1-1; D gene unclear. The V end was cut by 5 bases, the J end by 1 base, with 14 bases between. There are 15 residues in the CDR3. Germline V gene data show CDR1 as MNHEY and CDR2 as SMNVEV (reference sequence). The chain's CDR3 is CASSLFLTKNTEAFF. CDR3 nucleotide sequence: TGTGCCAGCAGTCTCTTTTTGACAAAGAACACTGAAGCTTTCTTT.

This chain uses TRBV5-1 with TRBJ2-2; TRBD2 matches 13 bases. The CDR3 sequence is 20 residues long. V shed 7 bases, J shed 4 bases, and the junction held 19 bases outside the gene matches. The V gene's germline CDR1 is SGHRS and CDR2 YFSETQ. Here the CDR3 reads CASRTWGVGLAGASTGELFF. The CDR3 coding sequence is TGCGCCAGCCGGACTTGGGGGGTCGGACTAGCGGGAGCAAGCACCGGGGAGCTGTTTTTT.

This chain uses TRBV7-9 with TRBJ2-5; tentatively, D is TRBD2 (5 bases). Germline CDR1 reads SEHNR; CDR2 reads FQNEAQ (reference sequence). The V and J ends lost 2 bases and 0 bases respectively, with 7 bases between them. The CDR3 contains 14 residues. DNA for the CDR3: TGTGCCAGCAGCTTATCGGGGAACCAAGAGACCCAGTACTTC. Translating it yields CASSLSGNQETQYF.

This clone was detected a few times. This chain joins TRBV7-9 and TRBJ1-5; a weak D match, TRBD1 (5 bases). The CDR3 runs to 16 residues. Germline assignment: CDR1 SEHNR and CDR2 FQNEAQ (reference sequence). V was shortened by 4 bases and J by 3 bases, with 16 bases between the two germline ends. The CDR3 nucleotides are TGTGCCAGCAGCTCCGGGGGTGGTGGGCACAATCAGCCCCAGCATTTT. This translates into CASSSGGGGHNQPQHF. The complete variable domain, with remaining parts taken from reference TRBV7-9 and TRBJ1-5, reads DTGVSQNPRHKITKRGQNVTFRCDPISEHNRLYWYRQTLGQGPEFLTYFQNEAQLEKSRLLSDRFSAERPKGSFSTLEIQRTEQGDSAMYLCASSSGGGGHNQPQHFGDGTRLSIL.

V usage is TRBV15 and J usage is TRBJ1-6; a possible D gene is TRBD1 (5 bases). The germline V gene has CDR1 LNHNV and CDR2 YYDKDF (reference sequence). The CDR3 spans 15 residues. V shed 0 bases and J shed 9 bases, with 12 bases lying between them. The CDR3 nucleotides read TGTGCCACCAGCAGAGATCCCGGGGGAAGTTCACCCCTCCACTTT. This encodes CATSRDPGGSSPLHF.

V and J are TRBV27 and TRBJ1-1; 12 nucleotides match TRBD1. Germline CDR1 is MNHEY and CDR2 is SMNVEV (reference sequence). After removal of 8 bases from V and 2 bases from J, the junction contained 9 bases not matched to a gene. The CDR3 is 16 residues long. The CDR3 DNA reads as TGTGCCAGCGGCCAGGGACAGGGGGCGGGTAACACTGAAGCTTTCTTT. Its protein is CASGQGQGAGNTEAFF.

The chain couples TRBV27 to TRBJ1-5, with unresolved D. Trimming took 1 base from V and 5 from J, leaving 9 bases between them. There are 14 residues in the CDR3. The germline gives CDR1 MNHEY, CDR2 SMNVEV (reference sequence). CDR3 region: CASSLLGGDQPQHF. The CDR3 DNA sequence: TGTGCCAGCAGTTTATTAGGCGGGGATCAGCCCCAGCATTTT.

The V and J genes are TRBV7-3 and TRBJ2-2; 7 nucleotides line up with TRBD2. V trimming: 4 bases; J trimming: 5 bases; junction bases outside the gene matches: 1. The CDR3 consists of 13 residues. Per the germline V gene, CDR1 is SGHTA and CDR2 is FQGTGA. The CDR3 nucleotides read TGTGCCAGCAGCTCGGGACTAACCGGGGAGCTGTTTTTT. Protein product: CASSSGLTGELFF. The full variable domain, in which reference TRBV7-3 and TRBJ2-2 provide the parts outside the CDR3, is GAGVSQTPSNKVTEKGKYVELRCDPISGHTALYWYRQSLGQGPEFLIYFQGTGAADDSGLPNDRFFAVRPEGSVSTLKIQRTERGDSAVYLCASSSGLTGELFFGEGSRLTVL.

The genes are TRBV5-1 and TRBJ2-1, with TRBD2 matching over 10 bases. The CDR3 is 17 amino acids. V was clipped by 1 base and J by 0 bases; unmatched bases: 4. Germline V lookup: CDR1 SGHRS, CDR2 YFSETQ. CDR3 loop: CASSLLASGSSYNEQFF. The DNA for the CDR3 is TGCGCCAGCAGCTTGTTGGCTAGCGGGAGCTCCTACAATGAGCAGTTCTTC.

This clone was counted once. This chain links TRBV3-1 (or the pseudogene TRBV3-2) with TRBJ1-5; perhaps TRBD1 as D (5 bases). The V and J ends lost 0 bases and 7 bases respectively, with 10 bases between them. The germline V gene has CDR1 LGHDT and CDR2 YNNKEL (reference sequence). The CDR3 has 14 residues. CDR3 sequence reads: CASSQEGVGQPQHF. For the CDR3, the DNA is TGTGCCAGCAGCCAAGAAGGGGTCGGGCAGCCCCAGCATTTT.

The rearrangement links TRBV7-6 to TRBJ1-5; TRBD1 agrees at 10 bases. The J segment lost 0 bases and the V segment lost 0 bases, leaving 8 bases of the junction unmatched. The germline gives CDR1 SGHVS, CDR2 FNYEAQ. The CDR3 loop spans 19 amino acids. In DNA, the CDR3 is TGTGCCAGCAGCTTAGCCCGCGGGACAGGGGACTATAGCAATCAGCCCCAGCATTTT. This sequence encodes CASSLARGTGDYSNQPQHF.

The chain employs TRBV5-5 and TRBJ2-1, with a tentative D call TRBD2 (6 bases). V lost 0 bases and J 2 bases, leaving 15 bases between the germline ends. The length of the CDR3 is 17 residues. Per the germline V gene, CDR1 is SGHKS and CDR2 is YYEKEE (reference sequence). CDR3 sequence (DNA): TGTGCCAGCAGCTTGGGGGTTGGAGGGCCCCCCTACAATGAGCAGTTCTTC. Residues: CASSLGVGGPPYNEQFF.

The chain is built from TRBV29-1 and TRBJ1-1, with D unclear. The CDR3 covers 12 residues. CDR1 and CDR2 (germline): SQVTM, ANQGSEA. Trimming stripped 7 bases from V and 5 bases from J, with 14 bases between. CDR3 loop: CSGRPTRTEAFF. In DNA form, the CDR3 reads TGCAGCGGCCGCCCGACGAGGACTGAAGCTTTCTTT.

This clone was seen a few times. This rearrangement joins TRBV28 to TRBJ1-2; TRBD1 is a possible D gene (5 bases). Per the germline V gene, CDR1 is MDHEN and CDR2 is SYDVKM. V shed 3 bases and J shed 4 bases, with 15 bases lying between them. The CDR3 is 15 residues long. The DNA of the CDR3 is TGTGCCAGCAGTTTGGGGCCCCTCGGGAGCTATGGCTACACCTTC. It specifies CASSLGPLGSYGYTF.

A single count supports this clone. The chain recombines TRBV5-4 with TRBJ1-1; D possibly corresponds to TRBD1 (5 bases). The germline CDR1 and CDR2 sequences are SGHNT and YYREEE (reference sequence). The CDR3 covers 14 residues. V was pared by 4 bases and J by 5 bases, with 15 bases between. Written as DNA, the CDR3 is TGTGCCAGCAGCGGGGGGGAGGGGAGGACTGAAGCTTTCTTT. Protein: CASSGGEGRTEAFF.